This record looks at one T cell receptor (beta chain) sequence and its context. The sample belongs to a study of cytomegalovirus exposure and HLA in healthy donors. V lost 3 bases, J lost 2 bases, and 9 bases lay in between. The germline CDR1 and CDR2 sequences are SGHDT and YYEEEE. CDR3 length: 14 residues. Primers for the PCR totalled 60 Vbeta and 13 Jbeta. The repertoire was sequenced with immunoSEQ multiplex PCR; TCRdb's copy has only in-frame clones and lacks some. This sample yields roughly 110,000 clones, of which approximately 74% are seen a single time; 13% to 15% belongs to the top ten. Sequenced material: PBMCs. This clonotype was sampled from a middle-aged woman in good health and CMV-seropositive. V usage is TRBV5-6 and J usage is TRBJ2-4, with a tentative D call TRBD1 (5 bases). CDR3 region: CASSSGSSKNIQYF. The DNA of the CDR3 is TGTGCCAGCAGCTCAGGGTCGTCCAAAAACATTCAGTACTTC.